This T cell receptor (beta chain) was retrieved from a study of T cells after yellow fever vaccination. Notes on the study in general: Peak timing came faster in the weaker secondary response, day 5 versus 15. Abundant contaminating clonotypes from the bulk population could appear in FACS-sorted repertoires. Post-booster repertoires contained most primary-vaccination clones again (around 97% CD4, approximately 88% CD8).

Researchers made TCR cDNA using 5'RACE template switching, and this step added a universal primer site and UMIs. TCRdb recomputed calls from the 5' RACE reads with MiXCR, one row per CDR3 protein. The top ten hold around 16% of the sample, which has fewer than 650,000 distinct CDR3 sequences, just over 20% seen once. Notes on this clonotype: Its antigen is undetermined.

The sequences come from PBMCs, collected approximately 20 days after the first yellow fever vaccination. The clonotype originates from a young man who received the YFV17D yellow fever vaccine.

CDR3 protein: CASSLFREIHTGELFF. CDR3 bases: TGTGCCAGCAGCTTGTTCAGGGAAATTCACACCGGGGAGCTGTTTTTT. V is TRBV5-6 and J is TRBJ2-2; perhaps TRBD1 as D (5 bases). The CDR3 runs 16 residues. V was clipped by 1 base and J by 3 bases, with 13 bases between them. Per germline, CDR1 SGHDT and CDR2 YYEEEE.